This passage covers 28 T cell receptor beta chains from one sample sequenced in a study of cytomegalovirus exposure and HLA in healthy donors. The primer mix had 60 Vbeta and 13 Jbeta primers. Repertoires were generated with immunoSEQ multiplex PCR, while TCRdb's copy carries only in-frame clones and drops some. The sample shows fewer than 200,000 clones, approximately 81% of them seen only once. The sequenced sample consisted of PBMCs. The origin of the receptors is a woman aged 18-30 years in good health and CMV-seronegative.

The J gene is TRBJ1-5, the V gene TRBV23-1; D unresolved. TRBV23-1 is recorded as an ORF, its role being uncertain. The length of the CDR3 is 16 residues. CDR3 amino acids: CASKEESGVNRQPQHF. CDR3 DNA: TGCGCTTCTAAAGAGGAGTCCGGGGTTAATCGTCAGCCCCAGCATTTT.

Remarks on this clone: The identical CDR3 is also encoded by other nucleotide sequences in the sample. The V call is TRBV19, the J call TRBJ2-7; 8 nucleotides line up with TRBD2. CDR3 size: 14 residues. J gave up 2 bases and V 1 base, and 1 base lay outside the gene matches. The V gene's germline CDR1 is LNHDA and CDR2 SQIVND (reference sequence). CDR3 loop: CASSIAGGPYEQYF. Written as DNA, the CDR3 is TGTGCCAGTAGTATAGCGGGAGGGCCCTACGAGCAGTACTTC.

V usage is TRBV7-2 and J usage is TRBJ2-7; tentative D call: TRBD2 (5 bases). Germline V CDR1 and CDR2: SGHTA, FQGNSA. The CDR3 is 14 residues long. Deletions cut 5 bases from V and 7 bases from J, with 18 bases between. This chain's CDR3 is CASSPFGVIGEQYF. As DNA, the CDR3 is TGTGCCAGCAGCCCATTCGGGGTAATAGGAGAGCAGTACTTC.

The chain is built from TRBV11-2 and TRBJ2-5, with D maybe TRBD1 (5 bases). The J call is uncertain, as TRBJ2-7 better fits the DNA end. Germline values: CDR1 SGHAT, CDR2 FQNNGV. This CDR3 comprises 14 residues. CDR3 in amino acids: CASSYQDTVYEQYF. As DNA, the CDR3 is TGTGCCAGCAGCTATCAGGACACAGTCTACGAGCAGTACTTC.

V gene TRBV9 combines with J gene TRBJ2-1; D is perhaps TRBD2 (7 bases). The CDR3 is 14 amino acids. The V end was cut by 4 bases, the J end by 9 bases, with 17 bases between. Germline CDR1 and CDR2: SGDLS and YYNGEE. The CDR3 DNA reads as TGTGCCAGCAGCCTATATGGGGGGGCGGTTGAGCAGTTCTTC. Amino acids: CASSLYGGAVEQFF.

The rearrangement uses TRBV19 and TRBJ1-5; D is uncertain. The CDR3 contains 11 residues. Deletions cut 3 bases from V and 9 bases from J, with 6 bases between. The germline CDR1 and CDR2 sequences are LNHDA and SQIVND (reference sequence). The CDR3 loop reads CASSIPPPQHF. The CDR3 coding sequence is TGTGCCAGTAGTATCCCTCCGCCCCAGCATTTT.

The genes are TRBV19 and TRBJ1-2; TRBD1 agrees at 8 bases. The germline gives CDR1 LNHDA, CDR2 SQIVND (reference sequence). V trimming: 6 bases; J trimming: 0 bases; junction bases outside the gene matches: 12. This CDR3 has 17 residues. This chain's CDR3 is CASRDVNRDRPNYGYTF. The DNA for the CDR3 is TGTGCCAGTAGGGACGTAAACCGGGACAGGCCTAACTATGGCTACACCTTC.

The chain has TRBV7-8 and TRBJ2-7, with D possibly being TRBD1 (7 bases). The germline gives CDR1 SGHVS, CDR2 FQNEAQ. V was pared by 2 bases and J by 2 bases, with 16 bases between. This CDR3 region has 16 residues. This CDR3 reads CASSLPQGGLAYEQYF. Here the CDR3 DNA reads TGTGCCAGCAGCTTACCTCAGGGGGGCCTAGCCTACGAGCAGTACTTC.

The chain employs TRBV6-1 and TRBJ1-1; D is perhaps TRBD1 (5 bases). This CDR3 comprises 11 residues. V lost 6 bases, J lost 7 bases, and 9 bases lay in between. Germline-derived CDR1 and CDR2 are MNHNS and SASEGT. CDR3: CASRQDLEAFF. The CDR3 DNA follows: TGTGCCAGCAGACAGGACCTTGAAGCTTTCTTT.

This clone was detected only a few times. In nucleotides, the CDR3 is TGTGCCAGCAGTGAGCGGGCCGAGGCTGGTGGGGAGCTGTTTTTT. Residues: CASSERAEAGGELFF. This chain uses TRBV6-4 with TRBJ2-2; D might be TRBD2 (5 bases). V was shortened by 3 bases and J by 8 bases, with 16 bases between the two germline ends. The CDR3 sequence is 15 residues long. Germline V gene data show CDR1 as MRHNA and CDR2 as SNTAGT.

This clone was picked up one time. CDR3 sequence reads: CASSVRTAITGELFF. CDR3 nucleotides: TGCGCCAGCAGCGTCAGGACAGCAATAACCGGGGAGCTGTTTTTT. The rearrangement links TRBV4-1 to TRBJ2-2, with a tentative D call TRBD1 (6 bases). V was clipped by 5 bases and J by 5 bases, with 15 bases between them. Per the germline V gene, CDR1 is MGHRA and CDR2 is YSYEKL. The CDR3 contains 15 residues.

The rearrangement joins TRBV2 to TRBJ1-1; TRBD1 might be the D (6 bases). CDR1 is SNHLY, CDR2 FYNNEI, per germline. This CDR3 spans 16 amino acids. V shed 6 bases and J shed 0 bases, with 17 bases lying between them. This CDR3 is CASSEPTGKMNTEAFF. CDR3 in DNA: TGTGCCAGCAGCGAACCCACAGGGAAGATGAACACTGAAGCTTTCTTT.

A word on this clone: Within the sample, other DNA sequences also encode this same CDR3. The chain uses TRBV23-1 and TRBJ2-7; 8 bases are shared with TRBD2. TRBV23-1 is placed among ORFs of uncertain function. The junction had 17 bases not matched to a gene; V was cut back by 2 bases and J by 5 bases. This CDR3 is built from 18 residues. The CDR3 region is CASSQKTRLAGGENEQYF. Written as DNA, the CDR3 is TGCGCCAGCAGTCAAAAGACGAGACTGGCGGGAGGAGAGAACGAGCAGTACTTC.

The chain employs TRBV19 and TRBJ2-1; TRBD2 aligns across 10 bases. V dropped 0 bases and J dropped 4; count of bases not matched to a gene: 6. The length of the CDR3 is 17 residues. CDR1 and CDR2 (germline): LNHDA, SQIVND (reference sequence). CDR3: CASSIDQGLANYNEQFF. The CDR3 DNA reads TGTGCCAGTAGTATAGACCAGGGACTAGCGAATTACAATGAGCAGTTCTTC.

V is TRBV5-4 and J is TRBJ2-7; perhaps TRBD2 as D (5 bases). Trimming removed 0 bases from V and 0 bases from J, with 10 bases in between. From germline, CDR1 is SGHNT and CDR2 YYREEE (reference sequence). There are 15 residues in the CDR3. The CDR3 DNA follows: TGTGCCAGCAGCTTGGAGCCGGGAACCTCCTACGAGCAGTACTTC. The encoded protein is CASSLEPGTSYEQYF.

The rearrangement joins TRBV6-6 to TRBJ1-5, with D possibly TRBD1 on 5 matching bases. V lost 6 bases, J lost 7 bases, and 13 bases lay in between. CDR1 is MNHNY and CDR2 is SVGAGI in the germline V gene (reference sequence). This CDR3 is 13 amino acids long. This CDR3 reads CASSSGGEQPQHF. In nucleotides, the CDR3 is TGTGCCAGCAGCTCGGGGGGGGAACAGCCCCAGCATTTT.

J is TRBJ2-1 and V is TRBV6-5; 7 nucleotides align to TRBD1. Germline assignment: CDR1 MNHEY and CDR2 SVGAGI. This CDR3 comprises 13 residues. After removal of 6 bases from V and 4 bases from J, the junction contained 3 bases not matched to a gene. CDR3 sequence (DNA): TGTGCCAGCAGAGGGACAGCGTACAATGAGCAGTTCTTC. Protein sequence: CASRGTAYNEQFF.

The chain is built from TRBV7-2 and TRBJ2-1, with D possibly being TRBD1 (5 bases). The CDR3 has 13 residues. Trimming pared 5 bases from V and 15 bases from J, leaving 20 bases between. CDR1 is SGHTA, CDR2 FQGNSA, per germline. CDR3 sequence: CASSLDQGSVLFF. The CDR3 bases are TGTGCCAGCAGCCTGGATCAGGGCAGTGTTCTGTTCTTC.

The rearrangement joins TRBV27 to TRBJ2-3; no definite D call. CDR1 is MNHEY and CDR2 is SMNVEV in the germline V gene (reference sequence). V was trimmed by 3 bases and J by 4 bases, leaving 5 bases between them. This CDR3 has 12 residues. The CDR3 sequence is CASSFPSDTQYF. CDR3 DNA: TGTGCCAGCAGTTTTCCCTCAGATACGCAGTATTTT.

This rearrangement joins TRBV28 to TRBJ2-5; 11 bases are shared with TRBD1. Losses at the gene ends were 4 bases for V and 4 bases for J; bases not matched to a gene: 5. Germline V CDR1 and CDR2: MDHEN, SYDVKM. The CDR3 spans 15 residues. In DNA form, the CDR3 reads TGTGCCAGCAGTTCCGGGACAGGGGGTCCAGAGACCCAGTACTTC. This translates into CASSSGTGGPETQYF.

The chain uses TRBV7-3 and TRBJ2-3; D might be TRBD2 (6 bases). Trimming pared 10 bases from V and 0 bases from J, leaving 26 bases between. CDR1 and CDR2 (germline): SGHTA, FQGTGA. This CDR3 contains 18 residues. The chain's CDR3 is CANQTSNQRASSTDTQYF. In nucleotides, the CDR3 is TGTGCCAACCAGACTTCCAATCAGCGGGCGTCTAGCACAGATACGCAGTATTTT.

The genes are TRBV7-9 and TRBJ2-1, with 11 positions matching TRBD2. Per the germline V gene, CDR1 is SEHNR and CDR2 is FQNEAQ (reference sequence). The CDR3 extends over 15 amino acids. Trimming at V came to 1 base and at J to 5 bases, leaving 1 base not matched to a gene. CDR3 DNA: TGTGCCAGCAGCTTAGTACTAGCGGGGGACAATGAGCAGTTCTTC. It specifies CASSLVLAGDNEQFF.

CDR3 nucleotides: TGTGCCAGCAGTGAAGCGGGGCTAGCGGGAGGGTTTAGTGAGCAGTACTTC. Its protein product is CASSEAGLAGGFSEQYF. The chain has TRBV2 and TRBJ2-7; 12 nucleotides agree with TRBD2. This CDR3 comprises 17 residues. In germline, CDR1 is SNHLY, CDR2 FYNNEI. The trim removed 0 bases at V and 7 bases at J, leaving 10 bases unmatched.

The chain joins TRBV5-1 to TRBJ1-1; D unclear. Germline V gene lookup returns CDR1 SGHRS and CDR2 YFSETQ. Trimming left V 4 bases short and J 4 bases short, with 8 bases between. The CDR3 is made up of 12 amino acids. The CDR3 coding sequence is TGCGCCAGCAGCCCCGCCGGCACTGAAGCTTTCTTT. Encoded protein: CASSPAGTEAFF.

The V call is TRBV19, the J call TRBJ1-1, with TRBD1 identical over 7 bases. Germline V CDR1 and CDR2: LNHDA, SQIVND (reference sequence). The CDR3 runs 14 residues. J was trimmed by 1 base and V by 1 base; bases with no gene match: 0. CDR3 DNA sequence: TGTGCCAGTAGTATAGGACAGGGGAACACTGAAGCTTTCTTT. Translation: CASSIGQGNTEAFF.

The chain carries TRBV7-9 and TRBJ2-2; TRBD2 matches 8 bases. The CDR3 contains 16 residues. Germline V gene sequence: CDR1 SEHNR, CDR2 FQNEAQ (reference sequence). V lost 5 bases, J lost 4 bases, and 9 bases stayed unmatched. CDR3 in amino acids: CASSLPTGTSTGELFF. The DNA of the CDR3 is TGTGCCAGCAGCCTCCCCACCGGGACTAGCACCGGGGAGCTGTTTTTT.

The CDR3 region has the DNA TGCGCCAGCAGCCCCATAGCGGGAGGGCGCGACGAGCAGTTCTTC. This sequence encodes CASSPIAGGRDEQFF. The V gene is TRBV4-1, the J gene TRBJ2-1; TRBD2 matches at 11 bases. The CDR3 has 15 residues. V lost 4 bases and J lost 10; bases outside the gene matches: 9. Germline loops: CDR1 MGHRA, CDR2 YSYEKL.

The rearrangement joins TRBV6-1 to TRBJ1-5; 10 nucleotides agree with TRBD1. The V segment lost 2 bases and the J segment 3 bases; nucleotides outside the gene matches: 7. CDR1 is MNHNS and CDR2 is SASEGT in the germline V gene. The CDR3 spans 17 residues. CDR3 residues: CASSETGQGVVNQPQHF. DNA of the CDR3: TGTGCCAGCAGTGAAACCGGACAGGGGGTTGTCAATCAGCCCCAGCATTTT.